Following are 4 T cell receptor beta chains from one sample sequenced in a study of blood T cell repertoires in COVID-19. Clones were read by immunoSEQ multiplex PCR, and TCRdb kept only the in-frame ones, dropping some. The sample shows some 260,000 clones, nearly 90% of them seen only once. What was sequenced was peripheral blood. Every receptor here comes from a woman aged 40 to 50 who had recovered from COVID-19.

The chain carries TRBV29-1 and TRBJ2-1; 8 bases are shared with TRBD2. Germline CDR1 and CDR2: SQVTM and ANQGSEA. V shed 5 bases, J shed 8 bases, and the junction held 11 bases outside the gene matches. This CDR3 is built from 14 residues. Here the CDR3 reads CSVQHRLASDEQFF. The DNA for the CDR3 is TGCAGCGTTCAGCATAGACTAGCGAGCGATGAGCAGTTCTTC.

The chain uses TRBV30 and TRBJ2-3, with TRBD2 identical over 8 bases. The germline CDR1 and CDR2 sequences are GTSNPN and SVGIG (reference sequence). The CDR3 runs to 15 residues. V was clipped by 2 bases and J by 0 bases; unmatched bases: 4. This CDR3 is CAWSLLAGSTDTQYF. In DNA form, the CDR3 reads TGTGCCTGGAGTCTCCTAGCGGGCAGCACAGATACGCAGTATTTT.

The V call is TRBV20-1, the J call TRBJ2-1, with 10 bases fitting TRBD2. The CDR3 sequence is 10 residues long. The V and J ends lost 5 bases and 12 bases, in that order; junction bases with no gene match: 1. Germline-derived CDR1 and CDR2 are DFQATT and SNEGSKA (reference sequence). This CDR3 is CSAVAGGQFF. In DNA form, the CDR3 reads TGCAGTGCTGTAGCGGGAGGGCAGTTCTTC.

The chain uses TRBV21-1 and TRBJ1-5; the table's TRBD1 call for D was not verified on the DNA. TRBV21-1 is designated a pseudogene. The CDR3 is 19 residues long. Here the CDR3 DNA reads TGTGCCAGCACCACGACGATTTTCGGGACACCATATAGCAATCAGCCCCAGCATTTT. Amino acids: CASTTTIFGTPYSNQPQHF.